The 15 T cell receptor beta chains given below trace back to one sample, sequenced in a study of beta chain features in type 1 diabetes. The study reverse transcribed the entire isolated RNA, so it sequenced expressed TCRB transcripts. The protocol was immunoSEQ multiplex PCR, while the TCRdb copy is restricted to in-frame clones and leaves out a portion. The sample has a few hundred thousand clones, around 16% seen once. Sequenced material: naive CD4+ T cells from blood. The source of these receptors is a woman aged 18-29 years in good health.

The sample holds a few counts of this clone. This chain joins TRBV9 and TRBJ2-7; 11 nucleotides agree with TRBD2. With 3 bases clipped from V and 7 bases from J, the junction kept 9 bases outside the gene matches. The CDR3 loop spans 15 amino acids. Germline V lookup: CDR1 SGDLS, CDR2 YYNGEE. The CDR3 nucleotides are TGTGCCAGCAGCGCCGGGACTAGCGGTAGAGGGGAGCAGTACTTC. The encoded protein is CASSAGTSGRGEQYF.

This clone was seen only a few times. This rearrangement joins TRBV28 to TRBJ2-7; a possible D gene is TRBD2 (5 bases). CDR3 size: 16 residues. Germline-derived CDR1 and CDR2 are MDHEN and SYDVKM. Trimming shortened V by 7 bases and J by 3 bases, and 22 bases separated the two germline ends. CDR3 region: CASTTLDRGIYYEQYF. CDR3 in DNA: TGTGCCAGCACCACGCTCGACCGGGGAATTTACTACGAGCAGTACTTC.

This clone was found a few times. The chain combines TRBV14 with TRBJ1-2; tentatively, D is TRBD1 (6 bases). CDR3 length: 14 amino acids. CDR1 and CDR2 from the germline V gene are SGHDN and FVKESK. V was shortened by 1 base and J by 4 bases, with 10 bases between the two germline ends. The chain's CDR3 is CASSQAGVGYGYTF. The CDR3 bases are TGTGCCAGCAGCCAAGCAGGGGTCGGCTATGGCTACACCTTC.

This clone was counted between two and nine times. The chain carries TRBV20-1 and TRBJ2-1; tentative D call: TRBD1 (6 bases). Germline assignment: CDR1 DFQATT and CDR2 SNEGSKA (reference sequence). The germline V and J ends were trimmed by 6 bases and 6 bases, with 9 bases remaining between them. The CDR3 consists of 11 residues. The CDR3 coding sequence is TGCAGTGCCAAGGGGGTCAATGAGCAGTTCTTC. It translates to CSAKGVNEQFF.

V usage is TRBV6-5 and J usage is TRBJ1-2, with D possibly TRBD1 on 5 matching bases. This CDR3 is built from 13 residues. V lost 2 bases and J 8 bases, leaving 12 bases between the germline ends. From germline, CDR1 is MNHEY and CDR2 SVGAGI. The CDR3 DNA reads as TGTGCCAGCAGTTACCCCGGGGGGGGAGGCTACACCTTC. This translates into CASSYPGGGGYTF.

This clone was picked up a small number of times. CDR3 in DNA: TGTGCCAGCAGCGGGGGGCAGCGGGGGACAGATACGCAGTATTTT. Its protein product is CASSGGQRGTDTQYF. The chain employs TRBV9 and TRBJ2-3; 8 bases fit TRBD2. Trimming cost V 3 bases and J 3 bases; bases outside gene matches: 6. Germline V lookup: CDR1 SGDLS, CDR2 YYNGEE. The CDR3 runs to 15 residues.

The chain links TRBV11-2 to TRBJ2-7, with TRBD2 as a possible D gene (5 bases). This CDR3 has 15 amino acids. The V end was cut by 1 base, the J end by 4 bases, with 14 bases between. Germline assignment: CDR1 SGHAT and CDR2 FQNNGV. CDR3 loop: CASSLVRTTGYEQYF. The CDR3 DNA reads TGTGCCAGCAGCTTAGTTAGAACGACGGGGTACGAGCAGTACTTC.

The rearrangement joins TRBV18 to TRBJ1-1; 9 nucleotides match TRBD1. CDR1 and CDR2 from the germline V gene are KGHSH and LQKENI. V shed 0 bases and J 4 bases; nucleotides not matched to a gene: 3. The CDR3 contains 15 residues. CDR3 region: CASSPPTGGGTEAFF. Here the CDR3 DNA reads TGTGCCAGCTCACCACCGACAGGGGGTGGCACTGAAGCTTTCTTT.

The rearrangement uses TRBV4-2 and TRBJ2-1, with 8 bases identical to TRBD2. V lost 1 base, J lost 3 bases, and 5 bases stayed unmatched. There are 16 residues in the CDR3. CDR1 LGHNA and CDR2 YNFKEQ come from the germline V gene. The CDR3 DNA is TGTGCCAGCAGCCAAGTCTCGAGCGGGAGCTACAATGAGCAGTTCTTC. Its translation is CASSQVSSGSYNEQFF.

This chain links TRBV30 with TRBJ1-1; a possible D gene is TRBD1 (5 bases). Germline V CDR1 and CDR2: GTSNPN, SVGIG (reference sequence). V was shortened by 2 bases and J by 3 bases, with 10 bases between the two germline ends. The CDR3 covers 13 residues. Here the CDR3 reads CAWSREGYTEAFF. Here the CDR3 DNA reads TGTGCCTGGAGTAGGGAGGGGTACACTGAAGCTTTCTTT.

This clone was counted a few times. CDR3 in amino acids: CASSPTAGVGYEQYF. In DNA form, the CDR3 reads TGTGCCAGCAGCCCAACAGCGGGAGTTGGGTACGAGCAGTACTTC. The chain joins TRBV5-4 to TRBJ2-7, with 8 bases that match TRBD2. Germline V gene sequence: CDR1 SGHNT, CDR2 YYREEE (reference sequence). J was trimmed by 4 bases and V by 4 bases; bases with no gene match: 10. This CDR3 has 15 residues.

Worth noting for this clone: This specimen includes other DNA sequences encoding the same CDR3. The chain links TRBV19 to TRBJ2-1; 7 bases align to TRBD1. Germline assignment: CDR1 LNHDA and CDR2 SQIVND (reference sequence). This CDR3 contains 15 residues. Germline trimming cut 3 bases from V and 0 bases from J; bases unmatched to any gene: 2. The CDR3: CASSIDRDSYNEQFF. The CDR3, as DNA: TGTGCCAGTAGTATCGACAGGGACTCCTACAATGAGCAGTTCTTC. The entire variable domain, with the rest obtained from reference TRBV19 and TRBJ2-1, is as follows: DGGITQSPKYLFRKEGQNVTLSCEQNLNHDAMYWYRQDPGQGLRLIYYSQIVNDFQKGDIAEGYSVSREKKESFPLTVTSAQKNPTAFYLCASSIDRDSYNEQFFGPGTRLTVL.

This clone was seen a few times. The CDR3 region is CASSPLRLADNEQFF. CDR3 nucleotide sequence: TGTGCCAGCTCACCACTTAGACTAGCGGACAATGAGCAGTTCTTC. The chain uses TRBV18 and TRBJ2-1; 9 bases map to TRBD2. CDR1 and CDR2 from the germline V gene are KGHSH and LQKENI. With V trimmed by 1 base and J by 5 bases, 3 bases remained unmatched. The CDR3 has 15 residues.

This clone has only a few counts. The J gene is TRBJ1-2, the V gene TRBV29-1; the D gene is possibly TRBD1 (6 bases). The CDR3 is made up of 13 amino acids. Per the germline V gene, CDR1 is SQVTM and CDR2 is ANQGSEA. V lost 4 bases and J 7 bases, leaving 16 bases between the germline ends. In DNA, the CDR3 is TGCAGCGTTGTGACGGGGGGGCGTAGTGGCTACACCTTC. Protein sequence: CSVVTGGRSGYTF.

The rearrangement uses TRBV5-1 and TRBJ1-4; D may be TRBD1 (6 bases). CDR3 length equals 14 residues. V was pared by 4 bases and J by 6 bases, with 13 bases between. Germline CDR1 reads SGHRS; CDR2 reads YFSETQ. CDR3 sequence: CASSQGHEDEKLFF. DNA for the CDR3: TGCGCCAGCAGCCAGGGACACGAGGATGAAAAACTGTTTTTT. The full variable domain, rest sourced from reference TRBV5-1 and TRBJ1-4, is KAGVTQTPRYLIKTRGQQVTLSCSPISGHRSVSWYQQTPGQGLQFLFEYFSETQRNKGNFPGRFSGRQFSNSRSEMNVSTLELGDSALYLCASSQGHEDEKLFFGSGTQLSVL.